The text below deals with one TCR beta chain. Its antigen is undetermined. The libraries were made with immunoSEQ version 4 in survey mode. Clones were read by immunoSEQ multiplex PCR, and TCRdb kept only the in-frame ones, dropping some. This repertoire shows 18,000 or so clones, around three quarters found once; its top ten account for 6% to 7%. Lysates of CMV-infected fibroblasts at around 9.8 ug/mL stimulated these cells. Sorting of responding CD4+ T cells relied on upregulated CD40 ligand together with CD69. Before stimulation, PBMCs underwent CD8+ T cell depletion. The sample is drawn from a study of persistence of HIV-infected CD4 T cells. Study observations and caveats: Proviral oligoclonality tracked with TCR oligoclonality within the same sorted cells.

Looked up from germline, CDR1 is SGHRS and CDR2 is YFSETQ. Trimming pared 2 bases from V and 5 bases from J, leaving 8 bases between. This CDR3 has 13 residues. This rearrangement joins TRBV5-1 to TRBJ2-1, with D maybe TRBD1 (6 bases). The starting material was CD4+ T cells sorted from PBMCs after roughly 19-hour stimulation, obtained from a patient who received antiretroviral therapy. The TCR originated in an adult man with HIV who was CMV-seropositive. As DNA, the CDR3 is TGCGCCAGCAGCTTCTCAGGGGACAATGAGCAGTTCTTC. Amino acid sequence: CASSFSGDNEQFF.